A single sample is the source of the 24 T cell receptor beta chains below, sequenced in a study of blood T cell repertoires in COVID-19. Repertoires were generated with immunoSEQ multiplex PCR, while TCRdb's copy carries only in-frame clones and drops some. The table includes about 140,000 clones, 70% to 90% detected once. Sequenced input: peripheral blood. Receptors were obtained from a woman aged 60 to 75 with acute or convalescent COVID-19.

The chain joins TRBV6-5 to TRBJ2-1; TRBD1 matches 7 bases. CDR1 is MNHEY, CDR2 SVGAGI, per germline. CDR3 length: 13 amino acids. J gave up 10 bases and V 6 bases, and 9 bases lay outside the gene matches. The CDR3 region is CASSLHGTEEQFF. CDR3 nucleotide sequence: TGTGCCAGCAGCCTCCACGGGACAGAGGAGCAGTTCTTC.

V and J are TRBV7-2 and TRBJ2-1; TRBD2 matches at 8 bases. Germline values: CDR1 SGHTA, CDR2 FQGNSA. The CDR3 covers 16 residues. V was pared by 1 base and J by 2 bases, with 4 bases of the junction left unmatched. The CDR3 nucleotides are TGTGCCAGCAGCTTAGTGGGACTAGGAACCTACAATGAGCAGTTCTTC. Its protein product is CASSLVGLGTYNEQFF.

The CDR3 bases are TGCGCCAGCAGCCCGCGTTCGGGGAGATTTAACTATGGCTACACCTTC. Protein product: CASSPRSGRFNYGYTF. V and J are TRBV23-1 and TRBJ1-2; D is ambiguous. TRBV23-1 is given ORF status, its function remaining uncertain. Trimming removed 6 bases at V and 1 base at J, with 18 bases between. The length of the CDR3 is 16 residues.

The chain uses TRBV7-9 and TRBJ1-1, with D tentatively TRBD1 (6 bases). V was clipped by 6 bases and J by 8 bases, with 10 bases between them. Per the germline V gene, CDR1 is SEHNR and CDR2 is FQNEAQ (reference sequence). The CDR3 is 11 amino acids. This chain's CDR3 is CASSRQGEAFF. CDR3 in DNA: TGTGCCAGCAGTCGCCAGGGGGAAGCTTTCTTT. Together with reference TRBV7-9 and TRBJ1-1, the CDR3 gives the full variable domain: DTGVSQNPRHKITKRGQNVTFRCDPISEHNRLYWYRQTLGQGPEFLTYFQNEAQLEKSRLLSDRFSAERPKGSFSTLEIQRTEQGDSAMYLCASSRQGEAFFGQGTRLTVV.

This chain links TRBV28 with TRBJ2-2, with D possibly being TRBD1 (6 bases). Germline CDR1 and CDR2: MDHEN and SYDVKM. The CDR3 runs to 14 residues. V lost 5 bases and J lost 1, with 8 bases in between. CDR3 residues: CASSVGQNTGELFF. CDR3 nucleotides: TGTGCCAGCAGTGTGGGACAGAACACCGGGGAGCTGTTTTTT.

The chain employs TRBV4-3 and TRBJ1-3; D gene ambiguous. The CDR3 has 15 amino acids. Trimming removed 0 bases from V and 4 bases from J, with 10 bases in between. Germline V lookup: CDR1 LGHNA, CDR2 YSLEER. The CDR3 spells CASSQDRRAGNTIYF. The CDR3 DNA reads TGCGCCAGCAGCCAAGATCGGAGGGCGGGAAACACCATATATTTT.

This clone has a single count. This chain links TRBV5-1 with TRBJ1-4; D might be TRBD1 (6 bases). From germline, CDR1 is SGHRS and CDR2 YFSETQ. The V and J ends lost 4 bases and 8 bases respectively, with 18 bases between them. This CDR3 is 15 amino acids long. The CDR3 sequence: CASSGTGTMGEKLFF. CDR3 DNA: TGCGCCAGCAGCGGCACCGGGACAATGGGGGAAAAACTGTTTTTT.

The genes are TRBV3-1 (or the pseudogene TRBV3-2) and TRBJ1-5; no definite D call. CDR1 LGHDT and CDR2 YNNKEL come from the germline V gene (reference sequence). V was clipped by 6 bases and J by 7 bases, with 19 bases between them. The CDR3 consists of 15 residues. The CDR3 is CASRAVEGTGQPQHF. The CDR3 nucleotides are TGTGCCAGCAGGGCGGTTGAGGGAACGGGGCAGCCCCAGCATTTT.

The chain links TRBV28 to TRBJ1-2; 8 positions match TRBD1. CDR1 and CDR2 from the germline V gene are MDHEN and SYDVKM. With V trimmed by 4 bases and J by 2 bases, 9 bases remained unmatched. The CDR3 consists of 16 residues. The CDR3 DNA reads as TGTGCCAGCAGTTCAGGGGTACAGGGGGTAAACTATGGCTACACCTTC. As protein: CASSSGVQGVNYGYTF.

The rearrangement uses TRBV10-1 and TRBJ1-2; D is ambiguous. Looked up from germline, CDR1 is WNHNN and CDR2 is SYGVQD (reference sequence). The ends were cut back, 10 bases at V and 4 bases at J, with 7 bases in the middle. The CDR3 consists of 10 residues. This chain's CDR3 is CAKRFYGYTF. The CDR3 nucleotides read TGCGCCAAGCGCTTCTATGGCTACACCTTC.

This clone has more than one count but fewer than ten. This chain joins TRBV2 and TRBJ1-1; D is possibly TRBD1 (5 bases). Trimming took off 5 bases at V and 4 bases at J, with 14 bases between the two ends. In germline, CDR1 is SNHLY, CDR2 FYNNEI. The CDR3 covers 14 residues. For the CDR3, the DNA is TGTGCCAGCAGTACAGGTATTCTGGGCACTGAAGCTTTCTTT. The encoded protein is CASSTGILGTEAFF.

The rearrangement links TRBV6-5 to TRBJ2-3; TRBD2 aligns across 9 bases. This CDR3 has 16 amino acids. V shed 2 bases, J shed 2 bases, and the junction held 5 bases outside the gene matches. Germline values: CDR1 MNHEY, CDR2 SVGAGI. CDR3 protein: CASSYHSGGSTDTQYF. The CDR3 region has the DNA TGTGCCAGCAGTTACCATAGCGGGGGCTCCACAGATACGCAGTATTTT.

This rearrangement joins TRBV19 to TRBJ1-6; 8 nucleotides align to TRBD1. The germline gives CDR1 LNHDA, CDR2 SQIVND (reference sequence). With 9 bases clipped from V and 3 bases from J, the junction kept 13 bases outside the gene matches. The CDR3 spans 17 residues. The CDR3 DNA sequence: TGTGCCAGCAGGACAGGGTCTTTGGCGATCTATAATTCACCCCTCCACTTT. Its protein product is CASRTGSLAIYNSPLHF. Drawing the rest from reference TRBV19 and TRBJ1-6, the complete variable domain is DGGITQSPKYLFRKEGQNVTLSCEQNLNHDAMYWYRQDPGQGLRLIYYSQIVNDFQKGDIAEGYSVSREKKESFPLTVTSAQKNPTAFYLCASRTGSLAIYNSPLHFGNGTRLTVT.

V and J are TRBV15 and TRBJ2-7; D might be TRBD1 (5 bases). Trimming took off 0 bases at V and 2 bases at J, with 14 bases between the two ends. The CDR3 is 16 residues long. Germline loops: CDR1 LNHNV, CDR2 YYDKDF (reference sequence). Here the CDR3 reads CATSRDRPGIAYEQYF. CDR3 bases: TGTGCCACCAGCAGAGATCGCCCAGGGATTGCCTACGAGCAGTACTTC.

This clone was detected only once. This rearrangement joins TRBV21-1 to TRBJ1-1; the table's D call, TRBD1, was not checked against the DNA. TRBV21-1 is assigned pseudogene status. This CDR3 contains 15 residues. The CDR3 reads CASNEQGASGTEAFF. The CDR3 DNA is TGTGCCAGCAATGAACAGGGGGCGTCGGGAACTGAAGCTTTCTTT.

The J gene is TRBJ2-7, the V gene TRBV6-1, with 7 bases fitting TRBD1. CDR1 and CDR2 (germline): MNHNS, SASEGT. The V and J ends lost 3 bases and 2 bases, in that order; junction bases with no gene match: 4. The CDR3 runs to 14 residues. CDR3 amino acids: CASSDLGTAYEQYF. CDR3 in DNA: TGTGCCAGCAGTGACCTCGGGACAGCCTACGAGCAGTACTTC.

The chain combines TRBV3-1 (or the pseudogene TRBV3-2) with TRBJ2-3; 16 bases are a match to TRBD2. This CDR3 has 19 residues. Germline CDR1 reads LGHDT; CDR2 reads YNNKEL (reference sequence). Trimming at V came to 5 bases and at J to 3 bases, leaving 11 bases not matched to a gene. CDR3 region: CASSTQLGLAGGLTDTQYF. CDR3 nucleotide sequence: TGTGCCAGCAGCACACAGCTGGGACTAGCGGGGGGGCTGACAGATACGCAGTATTTT.

The CDR3 DNA sequence: TGTGCCAGCAGGCCCAGGGCCAATGAGCAGTTCTTC. Protein product: CASRPRANEQFF. V gene TRBV6-5 combines with J gene TRBJ2-1, with D maybe TRBD1 (5 bases). The CDR3 contains 12 residues. Between the trimmed V and J ends, which lost 6 bases and 6 bases, there was a span of 9 bases. Germline loops: CDR1 MNHEY, CDR2 SVGAGI.

The chain has TRBV28 and TRBJ1-4, with TRBD1 matching 9 bases. The length of the CDR3 is 15 residues. The V and J ends lost 6 bases and 3 bases, in that order; junction bases with no gene match: 5. Germline V CDR1 and CDR2: MDHEN, SYDVKM. The CDR3 DNA sequence: TGTGCCAGCAGCTCACAGGGGGCGGCTAATGAAAAACTGTTTTTT. Protein product: CASSSQGAANEKLFF.

The chain employs TRBV25-1 and TRBJ1-1; unclear D gene. In germline, CDR1 is MGHDK, CDR2 SYGVNS. Deletions cut 0 bases from V and 4 bases from J, with 9 bases between. The CDR3 has 14 residues. The CDR3 sequence is CASSEYLEGTEAFF. CDR3 in DNA: TGTGCCAGCAGTGAATATTTGGAGGGCACTGAAGCTTTCTTT.

This rearrangement joins TRBV6-5 to TRBJ2-7, with TRBD1 identical over 10 bases. J lost 4 bases, V lost 9 bases, and 6 bases had no gene match. This CDR3 is 13 amino acids long. CDR1 MNHEY and CDR2 SVGAGI come from the germline V gene. The CDR3 is CASQRDRGYEQYF. The CDR3 DNA is TGTGCCAGTCAGAGGGACAGGGGTTACGAGCAGTACTTC.

The chain combines TRBV2 with TRBJ1-5; 9 bases fit TRBD1. CDR1 is SNHLY and CDR2 is FYNNEI in the germline V gene. The CDR3 has 16 residues. Losses at the gene ends were 1 base for V and 3 bases for J; bases not matched to a gene: 4. CDR3 DNA sequence: TGTGCCAGCAGTGAAGGGGACAGGGCTCTCAATCAGCCCCAGCATTTT. This translates into CASSEGDRALNQPQHF.

The genes are TRBV6-1 and TRBJ1-2; the D is unclear. Per germline, CDR1 MNHNS and CDR2 SASEGT. The V gene lost 1 base and the J gene lost 8 bases, with 14 bases spanning the gap. This CDR3 is 14 amino acids long. The CDR3 is CASSEGRGLGGYTF. CDR3 DNA sequence: TGTGCCAGCAGTGAAGGACGGGGTCTTGGGGGCTACACCTTC.

J is TRBJ1-3 and V is TRBV28, with D possibly being TRBD1 (6 bases). Germline-derived CDR1 and CDR2 are MDHEN and SYDVKM. With 6 bases removed from V and 0 bases from J, the gap between germline ends came to 18 bases. The CDR3 has 17 residues. The CDR3 nucleotides read TGTGCCAGCAGCCCGCCCCTTCAGGGGAGCTCTGGAAACACCATATATTTT. Encoded protein: CASSPPLQGSSGNTIYF.